The next 10 T cell receptor beta chains were all read from a single sample in a study of T cells in Graves' hyperthyroidism and ophthalmopathy. It was RNA transcripts that yielded the amplified TCR beta CDR3 regions. HTBI primers drove first-round RT-PCR of the TCR CDR3. TCRdb independently ran MiXCR on the multiplex PCR reads; one entry per CDR3 protein. The table lists a few hundred thousand distinct CDR3 sequences, roughly 22% of them singletons, with 50% to 75% in the top ten. Specimen: blood. Receptors were obtained from a man under 40 with Graves' ophthalmopathy.

This clonotype was observed at least ten times. This chain links TRBV9 with TRBJ2-7, with 13 bases aligning to TRBD2. CDR3 length: 16 residues. The germline CDR1 and CDR2 sequences are SGDLS and YYNGEE. Trimming cost V 3 bases and J 2 bases; bases outside gene matches: 5. The CDR3: CASSAGTSGAPYEQYF. CDR3 DNA: TGTGCCAGCAGCGCCGGGACTAGCGGGGCTCCCTACGAGCAGTACTTC.

This clonotype was seen at least ten times. The chain has TRBV11-2 and TRBJ2-7; D not resolved. The CDR3 runs to 14 residues. Germline V lookup: CDR1 SGHAT, CDR2 FQNNGV. V dropped 4 bases and J dropped 3 bases, with 13 bases sitting between them. CDR3 coding DNA: TGTGCCAGCAGCTCAGTTGCCCGAAACTACGAGCAGTACTTC. Its translation: CASSSVARNYEQYF.

The rearrangement joins TRBV28 to TRBJ1-1, with a tentative D call TRBD1 (6 bases). The ends were cut back, 6 bases at V and 4 bases at J, with 18 bases in the middle. The CDR3 spans 15 residues. Germline V gene sequence: CDR1 MDHEN, CDR2 SYDVKM. CDR3 in DNA: TGTGCCAGCAGCCCGTTTCGAGGGGGGGGCACTGAAGCTTTCTTT. This sequence encodes CASSPFRGGGTEAFF.

This clonotype was counted between two and nine times. The rearrangement uses TRBV5-1 and TRBJ2-2; possible D gene TRBD1, 5 bases. From germline, CDR1 is SGHRS and CDR2 YFSETQ. Trimming removed 4 bases from V and 1 base from J, with 11 bases in between. The CDR3 totals 15 residues. CDR3 in amino acids: CASSLYGQNTGELFF. The CDR3 coding sequence is TGCGCCAGCAGCCTATACGGACAGAACACCGGGGAGCTGTTTTTT.

This clonotype appeared a single time. The chain links TRBV28 to TRBJ2-7; 8 bases map to TRBD2. V lost 3 bases to trimming and J lost 4 bases; unmatched junction nucleotides: 5. The CDR3 is made up of 14 amino acids. CDR1 is MDHEN and CDR2 is SYDVKM in the germline V gene. The CDR3 coding sequence is TGTGCCAGCAGTTTCAGCGGGGGCAATTACGAGCAGTACTTC. Protein: CASSFSGGNYEQYF.

This clonotype was picked up a small number of times. The CDR3 sequence is CASSDFGGSYEQYF. CDR3 in DNA: TGTGCCAGCAGTGATTTTGGGGGATCCTACGAGCAGTACTTC. This rearrangement joins TRBV6-1 to TRBJ2-7; D could derive from TRBD1 or TRBD2 (5 bases each). CDR1 MNHNS and CDR2 SASEGT come from the germline V gene. The CDR3 has 14 residues. V was clipped by 3 bases and J by 1 base, with 10 bases between them.

This chain connects TRBV6-2 or TRBV6-3 to TRBJ2-1, with 12 positions matching TRBD2. The trim removed 0 bases at V and 9 bases at J, leaving 6 bases unmatched. The CDR3 consists of 16 residues. Germline values: CDR1 MNHEY, CDR2 SVGEGT. The CDR3 DNA is TGTGCCAGCAGTTACTCGTTACTAGCGGGAGGACGTGAGCAGTTCTTC. Translation: CASSYSLLAGGREQFF.

This clonotype was found many times. The genes are TRBV12-3 or TRBV12-4 and TRBJ2-5; the D gene could be TRBD1 or TRBD2 (5 bases each). The CDR3 has 13 residues. Trimming cost V 3 bases and J 3 bases, with 8 bases left between them. CDR3 in amino acids: CASSLGTEETQYF. The DNA of the CDR3 is TGTGCCAGCAGTTTGGGGACCGAAGAGACCCAGTACTTC.

This chain uses TRBV5-1 with TRBJ2-1, with D hard to call. The CDR3 is 15 residues long. CDR1 and CDR2 from the germline V gene are SGHRS and YFSETQ. Trimming took off 0 bases at V and 0 bases at J, with 7 bases between the two ends. Here the CDR3 reads CASSLVTGSYNEQFF. The DNA of the CDR3 is TGCGCCAGCAGCTTGGTGACGGGCTCCTACAATGAGCAGTTCTTC.

This clonotype was seen many times. With a much larger clone just one base away, this may be a read error. The chain couples TRBV28 to TRBJ2-3, with D unclear. Trimming stripped 6 bases from V and 5 bases from J, with 6 bases between. CDR1 is MDHEN, CDR2 SYDVKM, per germline. The CDR3 spans 11 residues. The chain's CDR3 is CASSFIDTQYF. Here the CDR3 DNA reads TGTGCCAGCAGCTTCATAGATACGCAGTATTTT.